Listed below are T cell receptor beta chains from one sample, sequenced in a study of cytomegalovirus exposure and HLA in healthy donors. Assay used: immunoSEQ multiplex PCR; TCRdb lists only in-frame clones, some missing. The sample shows 100,000 or so clones, approximately 84% of them seen only once. Input material: PBMCs. These receptors all come from a man aged 18 to 30 in good health and CMV-seronegative. Both conserved end residues are part of each CDR3. A D gene is named only where the DNA matches it firmly. The size entry is marked missing in some rows and otherwise reads once, few, many or a size class.

cdr3_length: 17
j_call: TRBJ2-2
v_call: TRBV9
clone_size: NA
d_call: NA
cdr3_nt: TGTGCCAGCAGCGTAGATTTAAGCGGACCGAACACCGGGGAGCTGTTTTTT
cdr3_aa: CASSVDLSGPNTGELFF

cdr3_length: 12
j_call: TRBJ2-1
v_call: TRBV19
clone_size: NA
d_call: NA
cdr3_nt: TGTGCCACAAGTCAGAACCACAATGAGCAGTTCTTC
cdr3_aa: CATSQNHNEQFF

cdr3_length: 14
j_call: TRBJ2-3
v_call: TRBV7-9
clone_size: NA
d_call: NA
cdr3_nt: TGTGCCAGCAGCTTAGCGAGGGGCACAGATACGCAGTATTTT
cdr3_aa: CASSLARGTDTQYF

cdr3_length: 15
j_call: TRBJ1-5
v_call: TRBV6-5
clone_size: few
d_call: TRBD1
cdr3_nt: TGTGCCAGCAGACCCGGGACAGGGTTAAATCAGCCCCAGCATTTT
cdr3_aa: CASRPGTGLNQPQHF

cdr3_length: 15
j_call: TRBJ2-7
v_call: TRBV6-5
clone_size: NA
d_call: TRBD2
cdr3_nt: TGTGCCAGCAGCCGGACTAGCGGGCCCCCCTACGAGCAGTACTTC
cdr3_aa: CASSRTSGPPYEQYF

cdr3_length: 12
j_call: TRBJ2-5
v_call: TRBV11-3
clone_size: NA
d_call: TRBD2
cdr3_nt: TGTGCCAGCAGCCGCCCGGGGGGGGCCCAGTACTTC
cdr3_aa: CASSRPGGAQYF

cdr3_length: 14
j_call: TRBJ2-7
v_call: TRBV6-5
clone_size: NA
d_call: TRBD1
cdr3_nt: TGTGCCAGCAGTTTCGGCCCACCGAGACAGGGGCAGATCTTC
cdr3_aa: CASSFGPPRQGQIF

cdr3_length: 18
j_call: TRBJ1-4
v_call: TRBV27
clone_size: NA
d_call: NA
cdr3_nt: TGTGCCAGCAGTTTATACGGGTGGGGGCATGCAACTAATGAAAAACTGTTTTTT
cdr3_aa: CASSLYGWGHATNEKLFF

cdr3_length: 17
j_call: TRBJ2-1
v_call: TRBV14
clone_size: NA
d_call: TRBD2
cdr3_nt: TGTGCCAGCAGCCATAGCGGGCTTGCGGTCTCCTACAATGAGCAGTTCTTC
cdr3_aa: CASSHSGLAVSYNEQFF

cdr3_length: 14
j_call: TRBJ2-5
v_call: TRBV6-6
clone_size: NA
d_call: NA
cdr3_nt: TGTGCCAGCGAAGGAGGGGCGCTCCAAGAGACCCAGTACTTC
cdr3_aa: CASEGGALQETQYF

cdr3_length: 19
j_call: TRBJ2-5
v_call: TRBV28
clone_size: once
d_call: TRBD2
cdr3_nt: TGTGCCAGCAGTCCCGCGACTAGCGGGAGGGTTTATTACCAAGAGACCCAGTACTTC
cdr3_aa: CASSPATSGRVYYQETQYF

cdr3_length: 16
j_call: TRBJ1-2
v_call: TRBV25-1
clone_size: NA
d_call: NA
cdr3_nt: TGTGCCAGCAGTGAATTGAATTGGGGGGGCAACTATGGCTACACCTTC
cdr3_aa: CASSELNWGGNYGYTF

cdr3_length: 13
j_call: TRBJ2-1
v_call: TRBV30
clone_size: NA
d_call: TRBD2
cdr3_nt: TGTGCCTGGAACCCCGGGACTAGCTATGAGCAGTTCTTC
cdr3_aa: CAWNPGTSYEQFF

cdr3_length: 13
j_call: TRBJ2-6
v_call: TRBV19
clone_size: NA
d_call: NA
cdr3_nt: TGTGCCAGCCATACTCTTGGGGCCAACGTCCTGACTTTC
cdr3_aa: CASHTLGANVLTF

cdr3_length: 15
j_call: TRBJ2-1
v_call: TRBV30
clone_size: NA
d_call: TRBD1
cdr3_nt: TGTGCCTGGGGTGGGGAGACAGGGGCATACAATGAGCAGTTCTTC
cdr3_aa: CAWGGETGAYNEQFF

cdr3_length: 18
j_call: TRBJ2-6
v_call: TRBV5-6
clone_size: NA
d_call: TRBD1
cdr3_nt: TGTGCCAGCAGCTTGGGGGACAGGGCGGAAGCTGGGGCCAACGTCCTGACTTTC
cdr3_aa: CASSLGDRAEAGANVLTF

cdr3_length: 16
j_call: TRBJ1-3
v_call: TRBV30
clone_size: NA
d_call: NA
cdr3_nt: TGTGCCTGGAGTGGAGGAGTGAGGCTCTCTGGAAACACCATATATTTT
cdr3_aa: CAWSGGVRLSGNTIYF

cdr3_length: 13
j_call: TRBJ1-2
v_call: TRBV7-2
clone_size: NA
d_call: NA
cdr3_nt: TGTGCCAGCAGCTCCACCCGTTACAATGGCTACACCTTC
cdr3_aa: CASSSTRYNGYTF

cdr3_length: 10
j_call: TRBJ1-1
v_call: TRBV12-5
clone_size: NA
d_call: NA
cdr3_nt: TGTGCTAGTGCCCTAATCGAAGCTTTCTTT
cdr3_aa: CASALIEAFF

cdr3_length: 17
j_call: TRBJ1-6
v_call: TRBV27
clone_size: NA
d_call: NA
cdr3_nt: TGTGCCAGCAGTTTACAGGGCTTTAGCTCCTATAATTCACCCCTCCACTTT
cdr3_aa: CASSLQGFSSYNSPLHF

cdr3_length: 15
j_call: TRBJ2-3
v_call: TRBV29-1
clone_size: NA
d_call: TRBD1
cdr3_nt: TGCAGCGTTGAACCGACAGGGTGGGGCACAGATACGCAGTATTTT
cdr3_aa: CSVEPTGWGTDTQYF

cdr3_length: 15
j_call: TRBJ1-2
v_call: TRBV7-9
clone_size: once
d_call: NA
cdr3_nt: TGTGCCAGCAGCCAAGCGGCAGCATCTAACTATGGCTACACCTTC
cdr3_aa: CASSQAAASNYGYTF

cdr3_length: 14
j_call: TRBJ2-7
v_call: TRBV11-1
clone_size: NA
d_call: NA
cdr3_nt: TGTGCCAGCAGCTTAGCCGGGGTTACCTACGAGCAGTACTTC
cdr3_aa: CASSLAGVTYEQYF

cdr3_length: 13
j_call: TRBJ2-7
v_call: TRBV29-1
clone_size: NA
d_call: NA
cdr3_nt: TGCAGCGTTGAAGGAGGAAAACGCTACGAGCAGTACTTC
cdr3_aa: CSVEGGKRYEQYF

cdr3_length: 14
j_call: TRBJ2-3
v_call: TRBV9
clone_size: NA
d_call: NA
cdr3_nt: TGTGCCAGCAGCGTCGACTTCTACGCAGATACGCAGTATTTT
cdr3_aa: CASSVDFYADTQYF